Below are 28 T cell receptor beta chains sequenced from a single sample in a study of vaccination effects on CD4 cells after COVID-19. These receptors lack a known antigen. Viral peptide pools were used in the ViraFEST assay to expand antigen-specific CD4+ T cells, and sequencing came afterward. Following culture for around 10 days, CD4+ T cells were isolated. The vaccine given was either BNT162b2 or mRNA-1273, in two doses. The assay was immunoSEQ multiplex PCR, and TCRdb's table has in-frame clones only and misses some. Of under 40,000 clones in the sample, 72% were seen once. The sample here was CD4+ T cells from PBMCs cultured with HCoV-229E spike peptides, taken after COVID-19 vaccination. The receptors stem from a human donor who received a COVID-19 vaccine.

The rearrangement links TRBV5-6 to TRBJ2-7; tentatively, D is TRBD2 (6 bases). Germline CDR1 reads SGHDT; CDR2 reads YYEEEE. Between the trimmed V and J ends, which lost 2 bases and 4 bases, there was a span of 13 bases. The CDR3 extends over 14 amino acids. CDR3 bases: TGTGCCAGCAGCTTAGGAGGGGCGTGGTACGAGCAGTACTTC. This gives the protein CASSLGGAWYEQYF.

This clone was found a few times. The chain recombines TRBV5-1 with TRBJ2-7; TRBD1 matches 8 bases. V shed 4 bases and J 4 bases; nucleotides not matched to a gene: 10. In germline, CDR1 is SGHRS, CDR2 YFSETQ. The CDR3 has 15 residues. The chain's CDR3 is CASSPGTGGFYEQYF. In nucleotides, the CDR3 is TGCGCCAGCAGCCCTGGGACAGGAGGGTTTTACGAGCAGTACTTC.

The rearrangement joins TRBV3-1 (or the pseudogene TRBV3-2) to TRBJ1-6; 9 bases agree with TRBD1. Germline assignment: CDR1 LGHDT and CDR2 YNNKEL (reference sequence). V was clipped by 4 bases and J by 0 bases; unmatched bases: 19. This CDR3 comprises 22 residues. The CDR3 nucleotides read TGTGCCAGCAGCCGAAAATCGGGGGTGGGGACAGGGTTGAGCTCCTATAATTCACCCCTCCACTTT. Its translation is CASSRKSGVGTGLSSYNSPLHF.

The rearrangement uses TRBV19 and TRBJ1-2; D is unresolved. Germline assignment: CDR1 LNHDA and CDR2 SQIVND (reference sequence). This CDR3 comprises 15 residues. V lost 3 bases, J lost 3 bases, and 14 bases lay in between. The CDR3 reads CASSMGGSHHYGYTF. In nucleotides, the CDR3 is TGTGCCAGTAGTATGGGAGGTTCCCACCACTATGGCTACACCTTC.

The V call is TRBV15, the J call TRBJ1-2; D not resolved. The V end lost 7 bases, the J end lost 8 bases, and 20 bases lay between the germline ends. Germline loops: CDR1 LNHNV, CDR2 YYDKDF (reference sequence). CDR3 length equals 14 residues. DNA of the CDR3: TGTGCCACCATAAGTCATGGCAGCCTCGGAGGCTACACCTTC. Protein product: CATISHGSLGGYTF. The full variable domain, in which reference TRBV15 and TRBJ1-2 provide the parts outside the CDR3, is DAMVIQNPRYQVTQFGKPVTLSCSQTLNHNVMYWYQQKSSQAPKLLFHYYDKDFNNEADTPDNFQSRRPNTSFCFLDIRSPGLGDTAMYLCATISHGSLGGYTFGSGTRLTVV.

For the CDR3, the DNA is TGTGCCAGCAGCCCTTGGACAGGGCGAGGTTCTGGAAACACCATATATTTT. Its protein is CASSPWTGRGSGNTIYF. The J gene is TRBJ1-3, the V gene TRBV3-1 (or the pseudogene TRBV3-2), with 8 bases fitting TRBD1. CDR3 length: 17 residues. V lost 4 bases to trimming and J lost 1 base; unmatched junction nucleotides: 9. Germline CDR1 and CDR2: LGHDT and YNNKEL (reference sequence).

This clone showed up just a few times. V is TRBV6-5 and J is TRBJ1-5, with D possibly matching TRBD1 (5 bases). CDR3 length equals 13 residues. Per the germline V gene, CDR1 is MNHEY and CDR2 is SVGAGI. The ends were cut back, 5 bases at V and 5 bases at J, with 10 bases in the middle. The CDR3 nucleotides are TGTGCCAGCAGTCCACAGGCTCATCAGCCCCAGCATTTT. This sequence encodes CASSPQAHQPQHF.

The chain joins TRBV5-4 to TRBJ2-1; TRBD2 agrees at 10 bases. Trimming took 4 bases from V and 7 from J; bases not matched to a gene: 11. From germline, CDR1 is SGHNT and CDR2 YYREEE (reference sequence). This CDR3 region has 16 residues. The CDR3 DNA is TGTGCCAGCAGCCCTACCACCAGCGGGAGGGCTAATGAGCAGTTCTTC. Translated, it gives CASSPTTSGRANEQFF.

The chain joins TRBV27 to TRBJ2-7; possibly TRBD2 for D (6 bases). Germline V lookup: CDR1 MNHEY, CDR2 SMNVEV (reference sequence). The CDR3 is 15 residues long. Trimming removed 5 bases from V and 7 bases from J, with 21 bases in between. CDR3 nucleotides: TGTGCCAGCAGTCTGACTAGTCACGGTACGTTTGAGCAGTACTTC. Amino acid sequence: CASSLTSHGTFEQYF.

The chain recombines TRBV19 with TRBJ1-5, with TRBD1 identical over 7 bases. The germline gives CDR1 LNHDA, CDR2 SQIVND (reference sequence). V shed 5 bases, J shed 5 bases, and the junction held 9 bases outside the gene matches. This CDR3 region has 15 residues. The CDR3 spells CASSLNRGPDQPQHF. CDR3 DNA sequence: TGTGCCAGTAGTCTAAACAGGGGCCCTGATCAGCCCCAGCATTTT.

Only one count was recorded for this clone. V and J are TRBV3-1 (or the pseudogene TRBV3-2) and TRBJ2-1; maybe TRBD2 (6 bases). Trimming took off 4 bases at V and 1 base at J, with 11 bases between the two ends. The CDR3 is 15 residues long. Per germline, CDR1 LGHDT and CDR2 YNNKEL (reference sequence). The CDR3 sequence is CASSRPGVSYNEQFF. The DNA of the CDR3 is TGTGCCAGCAGCCGTCCGGGAGTATCCTACAATGAGCAGTTCTTC.

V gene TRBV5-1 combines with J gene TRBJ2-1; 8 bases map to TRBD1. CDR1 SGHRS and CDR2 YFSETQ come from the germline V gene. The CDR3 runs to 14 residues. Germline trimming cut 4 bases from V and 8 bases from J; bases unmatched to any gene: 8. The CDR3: CASSVSDRGDEQFF. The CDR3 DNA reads TGCGCCAGCAGCGTCTCCGACAGGGGTGATGAGCAGTTCTTC.

CDR3 coding DNA: TGTGCCACCCGGGACAGGGACACAGATACGCAGTATTTT. Its protein is CATRDRDTDTQYF. The V gene is TRBV19, the J gene TRBJ2-3, with 9 bases lining up with TRBD1. V dropped 10 bases and J dropped 2; count of bases not matched to a gene: 4. The CDR3 contains 13 residues. Germline V gene sequence: CDR1 LNHDA, CDR2 SQIVND (reference sequence).

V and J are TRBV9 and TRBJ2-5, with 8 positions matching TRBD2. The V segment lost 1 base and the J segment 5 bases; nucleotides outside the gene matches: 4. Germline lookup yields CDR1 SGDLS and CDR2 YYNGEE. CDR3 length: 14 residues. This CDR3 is CASSVYASGETQYF. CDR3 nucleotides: TGTGCCAGCAGCGTATACGCTAGCGGGGAGACCCAGTACTTC.

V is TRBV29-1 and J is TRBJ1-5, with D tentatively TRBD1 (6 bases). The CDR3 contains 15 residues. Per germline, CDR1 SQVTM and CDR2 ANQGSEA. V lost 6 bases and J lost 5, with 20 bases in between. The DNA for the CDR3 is TGCAGCGTGATACCACCGGGACATCCCGATCAGCCCCAGCATTTT. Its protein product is CSVIPPGHPDQPQHF.

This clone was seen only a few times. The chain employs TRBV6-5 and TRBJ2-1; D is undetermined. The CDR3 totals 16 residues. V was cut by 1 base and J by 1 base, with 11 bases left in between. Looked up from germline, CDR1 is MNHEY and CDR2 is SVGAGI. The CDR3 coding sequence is TGTGCCAGCAGTTACTTACCGGTTTTATCCTACAATGAGCAGTTCTTC. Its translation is CASSYLPVLSYNEQFF.

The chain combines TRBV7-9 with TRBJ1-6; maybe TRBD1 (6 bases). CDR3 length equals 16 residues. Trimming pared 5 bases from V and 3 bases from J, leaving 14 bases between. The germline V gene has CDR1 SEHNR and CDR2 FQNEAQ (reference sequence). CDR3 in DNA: TGTGCCAGCAGCACCACAGGGTACGGCTATAATTCACCCCTCCACTTT. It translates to CASSTTGYGYNSPLHF.

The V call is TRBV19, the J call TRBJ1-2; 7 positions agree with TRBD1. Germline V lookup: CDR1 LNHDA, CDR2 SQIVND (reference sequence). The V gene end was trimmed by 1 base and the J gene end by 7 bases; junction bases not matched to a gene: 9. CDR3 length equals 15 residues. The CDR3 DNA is TGTGCCAGTAGTATAGCGACAGGGAGTGAGCCTGGCTACACCTTC. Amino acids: CASSIATGSEPGYTF.

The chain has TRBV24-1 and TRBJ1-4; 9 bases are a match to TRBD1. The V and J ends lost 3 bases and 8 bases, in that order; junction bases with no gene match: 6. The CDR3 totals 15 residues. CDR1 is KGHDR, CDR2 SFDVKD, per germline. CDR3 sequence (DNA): TGTGCCACCAGTGATACCGGGACAGGGAAGGAAAAACTGTTTTTT. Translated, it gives CATSDTGTGKEKLFF.

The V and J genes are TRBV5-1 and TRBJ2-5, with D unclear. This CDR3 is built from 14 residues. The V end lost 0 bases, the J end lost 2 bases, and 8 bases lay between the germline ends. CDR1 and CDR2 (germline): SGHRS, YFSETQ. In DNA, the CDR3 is TGCGCCAGCAGCTTGGTGCTAAATCAAGAGACCCAGTACTTC. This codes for CASSLVLNQETQYF.

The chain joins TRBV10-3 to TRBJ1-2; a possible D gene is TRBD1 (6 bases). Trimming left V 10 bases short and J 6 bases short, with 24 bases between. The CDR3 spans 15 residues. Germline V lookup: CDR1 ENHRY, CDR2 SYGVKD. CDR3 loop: CATGEQGRGLDGYTF. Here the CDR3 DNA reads TGTGCCACCGGGGAACAGGGAAGAGGGCTTGATGGCTACACCTTC.

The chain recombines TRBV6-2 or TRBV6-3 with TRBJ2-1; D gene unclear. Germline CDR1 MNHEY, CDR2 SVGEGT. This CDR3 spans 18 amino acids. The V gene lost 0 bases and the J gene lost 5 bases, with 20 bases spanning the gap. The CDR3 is CASSYSSSFGVAHNEQFF. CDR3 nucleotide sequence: TGTGCCAGCAGTTACTCGAGTAGTTTTGGGGTAGCCCACAATGAGCAGTTCTTC.

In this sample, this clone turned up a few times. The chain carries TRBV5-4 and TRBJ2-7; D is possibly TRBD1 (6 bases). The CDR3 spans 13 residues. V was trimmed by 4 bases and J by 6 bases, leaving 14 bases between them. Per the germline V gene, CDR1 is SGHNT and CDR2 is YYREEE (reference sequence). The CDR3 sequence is CASSRDRQSEQYF. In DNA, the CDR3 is TGTGCCAGCAGCCGAGACAGGCAGTCCGAGCAGTACTTC.

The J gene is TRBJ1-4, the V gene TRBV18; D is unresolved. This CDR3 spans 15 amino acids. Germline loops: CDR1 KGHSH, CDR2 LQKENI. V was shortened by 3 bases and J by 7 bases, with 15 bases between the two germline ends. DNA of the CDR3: TGTGCCAGCTCACCTAGGCAGGCGATGGGTGAAAAACTGTTTTTT. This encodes CASSPRQAMGEKLFF.

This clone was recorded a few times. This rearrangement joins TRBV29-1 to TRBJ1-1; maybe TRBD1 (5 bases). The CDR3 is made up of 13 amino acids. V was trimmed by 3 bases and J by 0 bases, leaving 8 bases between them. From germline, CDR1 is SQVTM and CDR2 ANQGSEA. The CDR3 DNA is TGCAGCGTTGATGACAGCCTGAACACTGAAGCTTTCTTT. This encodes CSVDDSLNTEAFF.

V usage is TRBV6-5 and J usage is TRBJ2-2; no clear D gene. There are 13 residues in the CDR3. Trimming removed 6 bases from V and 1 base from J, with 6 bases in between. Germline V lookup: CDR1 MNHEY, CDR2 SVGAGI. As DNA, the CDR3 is TGTGCCAGCAGAAGACAGAACACCGGGGAGCTGTTTTTT. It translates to CASRRQNTGELFF.

The CDR3 loop is CASSPRQGGSYNEQFF. CDR3 sequence (DNA): TGTGCCAGCAGCCCGCGACAGGGTGGGTCCTACAATGAGCAGTTCTTC. The chain combines TRBV3-1 (or the pseudogene TRBV3-2) with TRBJ2-1; 7 bases are shared with TRBD1. V dropped 4 bases and J dropped 1; count of bases not matched to a gene: 7. CDR1 is LGHDT and CDR2 is YNNKEL in the germline V gene (reference sequence). There are 16 residues in the CDR3.

In nucleotides, the CDR3 is TGTGCCAGCAGCCTTCACGATGAGACCCAGTACTTC. Translation gives CASSLHDETQYF. This chain uses TRBV12-3 or TRBV12-4 with TRBJ2-5, with D unresolved. The CDR3 totals 12 residues. Trimming removed 6 bases from V and 5 bases from J, with 10 bases in between.